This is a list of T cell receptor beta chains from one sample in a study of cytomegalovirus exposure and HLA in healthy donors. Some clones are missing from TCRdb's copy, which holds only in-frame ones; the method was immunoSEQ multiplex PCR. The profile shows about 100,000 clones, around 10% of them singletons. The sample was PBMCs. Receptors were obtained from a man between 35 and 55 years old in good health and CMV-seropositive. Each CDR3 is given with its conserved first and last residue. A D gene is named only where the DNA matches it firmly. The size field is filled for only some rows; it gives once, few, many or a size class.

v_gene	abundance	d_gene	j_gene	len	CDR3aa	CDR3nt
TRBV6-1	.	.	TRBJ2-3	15	CAYREDRVSTDTQYF	TGTGCCTATCGTGAGGACAGAGTAAGCACAGATACGCAGTATTTT
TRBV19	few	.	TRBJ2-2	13	CASSPARTGELFF	TGTGCCAGTAGTCCGGCGCGGACCGGGGAGCTGTTTTTT
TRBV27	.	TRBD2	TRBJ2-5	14	CASSLLGGKETQYF	TGTGCCAGCAGTTTATTGGGAGGGAAAGAGACCCAGTACTTC
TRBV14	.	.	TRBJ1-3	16	CASSVRTVPSGNTIYF	TGTGCCAGCAGCGTTAGGACAGTTCCTTCTGGAAACACCATATATTTT
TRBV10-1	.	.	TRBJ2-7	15	CASSESPPPYSEQYF	TGCGCCAGCAGTGAGTCCCCTCCTCCGTATAGCGAGCAGTACTTC
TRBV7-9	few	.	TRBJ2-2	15	CASSLGRANTGELFF	TGTGCCAGCAGCTTAGGCAGGGCGAACACCGGGGAGCTGTTTTTT
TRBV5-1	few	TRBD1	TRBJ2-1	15	CASSSRQGSNNEQFF	TGCGCCAGCAGCTCGCGACAGGGTAGTAACAATGAGCAGTTCTTC
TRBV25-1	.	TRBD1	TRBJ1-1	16	CASSETGQGLNTEAFF	TGTGCCAGCAGCGAAACGGGACAGGGGCTGAACACTGAAGCTTTCTTT
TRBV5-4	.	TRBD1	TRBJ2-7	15	CASSLWGTGNNEQYF	TGTGCCAGCAGCCTGTGGGGGACAGGGAATAACGAGCAGTACTTC
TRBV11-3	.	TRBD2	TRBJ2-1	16	CASSLSGSLTYNEQFF	TGTGCCAGCAGCCTTAGCGGGAGCCTTACCTACAATGAGCAGTTCTTC
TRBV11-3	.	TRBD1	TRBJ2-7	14	CASSLGTGTYEQYF	TGTGCCAGCAGCTTGGGGACAGGGACCTACGAGCAGTACTTC
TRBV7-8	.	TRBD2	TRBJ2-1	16	CASSLLAGGGPGEQFF	TGTGCCAGCAGCTTACTAGCGGGAGGGGGGCCAGGTGAGCAGTTCTTC
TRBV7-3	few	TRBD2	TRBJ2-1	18	CASSPGFGLAVNYNEQFF	TGTGCCAGCAGCCCAGGGTTCGGACTAGCGGTAAACTACAATGAGCAGTTCTTC
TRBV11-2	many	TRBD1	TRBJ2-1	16	CASSHRQDRSYNEQFF	TGTGCCAGCAGCCACAGGCAGGACAGGTCCTACAATGAGCAGTTCTTC
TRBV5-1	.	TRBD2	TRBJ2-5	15	CASSRDGLAIETQYF	TGCGCCAGCAGCAGGGACGGACTAGCGATCGAGACCCAGTACTTC
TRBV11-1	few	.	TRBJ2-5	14	CASSRRGNTETQYF	TGTGCCAGCAGCCGAAGGGGGAACACGGAGACCCAGTACTTC
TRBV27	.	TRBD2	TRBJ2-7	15	CASRYTSGETYEQYF	TGTGCCAGCAGATATACTAGCGGGGAAACCTACGAGCAGTACTTC
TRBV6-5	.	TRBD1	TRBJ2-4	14	CASRPGQGLTIQYF	TGTGCCAGCAGGCCGGGACAGGGTTTGACCATTCAGTACTTC
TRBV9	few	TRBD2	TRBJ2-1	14	CASSVGGSLNEQFF	TGTGCCAGCAGCGTAGGCGGGAGTCTCAATGAGCAGTTCTTC
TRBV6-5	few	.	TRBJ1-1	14	CASSYIEDRIEAFF	TGTGCCAGCAGTTACATAGAGGATCGAATTGAAGCTTTCTTT
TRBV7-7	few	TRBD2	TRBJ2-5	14	CASSSGLAGETQYF	TGTGCTAGCAGCTCGGGACTAGCGGGAGAGACCCAGTACTTC
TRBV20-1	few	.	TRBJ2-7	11	CSAAVSYEQYF	TGCAGTGCCGCGGTCTCCTACGAGCAGTACTTC
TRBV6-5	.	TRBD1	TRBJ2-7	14	CASSTDRETYEQYF	TGTGCCAGCAGCACCGACAGGGAAACCTACGAGCAGTACTTC
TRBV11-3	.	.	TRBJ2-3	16	CASSKLTGFGTDTQYF	TGTGCCAGCAGCAAATTAACAGGGTTCGGCACAGATACGCAGTATTTT
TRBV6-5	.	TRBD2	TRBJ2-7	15	CASSYTGGSSYEQYF	TGTGCCAGCAGTTACACGGGGGGAAGCTCCTACGAGCAGTACTTC
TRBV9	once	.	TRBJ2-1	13	CASSVETGNEQFF	TGTGCCAGCAGCGTAGAGACAGGCAATGAGCAGTTCTTC
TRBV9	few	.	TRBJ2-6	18	CASSPLKVEGSGANVLTF	TGTGCCAGCAGCCCGCTGAAGGTGGAGGGATCTGGGGCCAACGTCCTGACTTTC
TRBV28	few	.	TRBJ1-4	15	CASSWEQDYNEKLFF	TGTGCCAGCAGTTGGGAGCAGGACTATAATGAAAAACTGTTTTTT
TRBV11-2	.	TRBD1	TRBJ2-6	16	CASSLTGGSGANVLTF	TGTGCCAGCAGCTTAACAGGGGGTTCTGGGGCCAACGTCCTGACTTTC
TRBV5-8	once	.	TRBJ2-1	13	CASSLDSNNERFF	TGTGCCAGCAGCTTAGACAGTAACAATGAGCGGTTCTTC
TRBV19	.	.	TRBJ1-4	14	CASSTAGKLEKLFF	TGTGCCAGTAGTACGGCCGGGAAGCTTGAAAAACTGTTTTTT
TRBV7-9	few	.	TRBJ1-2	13	CASSPGGVYGYTF	TGTGCCAGCAGCCCGGGGGGCGTCTATGGCTACACCTTC
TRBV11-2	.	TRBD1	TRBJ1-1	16	CASSLDTGGGSSEAFF	TGTGCCAGCAGCTTAGACACAGGGGGTGGATCGAGTGAAGCTTTCTTT
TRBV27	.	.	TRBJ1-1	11	CASTGAGEAFF	TGTGCCAGCACCGGAGCCGGTGAAGCTTTCTTT
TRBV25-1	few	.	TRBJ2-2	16	CASKSPRDLNTGELFF	TGTGCCAGCAAAAGCCCCCGGGACTTAAACACCGGGGAGCTGTTTTTT
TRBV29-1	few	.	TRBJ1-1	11	CSVRRGTEAFF	TGCAGCGTTCGAAGGGGCACTGAAGCTTTCTTT
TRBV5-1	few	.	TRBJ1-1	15	CASSNGAGLDTEAFF	TGCGCCAGCAGCAACGGAGCAGGGCTCGACACTGAAGCTTTCTTT
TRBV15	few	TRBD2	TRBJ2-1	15	CATSRVTSGRNEQFF	TGTGCCACCAGCAGAGTGACTAGCGGGAGAAATGAGCAGTTCTTC
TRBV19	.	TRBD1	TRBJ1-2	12	CAGRTGFYGYTF	TGTGCCGGGAGGACAGGCTTCTATGGCTACACCTTC
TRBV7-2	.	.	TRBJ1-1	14	CASSPQTGSTEAFF	TGTGCCAGCAGCCCTCAGACAGGTTCCACTGAAGCTTTCTTT
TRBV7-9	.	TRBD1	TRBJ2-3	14	CASSLDTGGDTQYF	TGTGCCAGCAGCTTGGATACAGGGGGAGATACGCAGTATTTT
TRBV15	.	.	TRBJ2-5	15	CATSRVPGLRGTQYF	TGTGCCACCAGCAGAGTGCCGGGACTGCGGGGGACCCAGTACTTC
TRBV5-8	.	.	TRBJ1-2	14	CASSLNSNNYGYTF	TGTGCCAGCAGCTTGAACAGCAATAACTATGGCTACACCTTC
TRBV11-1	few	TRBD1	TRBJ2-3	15	CASSLVGGGTDTQYF	TGTGCCAGCAGCTTAGTAGGGGGCGGCACAGATACGCAGTATTTT
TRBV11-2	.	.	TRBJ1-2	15	CASSLGGRAGGLYTF	TGTGCCAGCAGCTTAGGGGGGAGGGCGGGCGGTCTCTACACCTTC
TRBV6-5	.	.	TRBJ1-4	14	CASRKGVENEKLFF	TGTGCCAGCAGGAAGGGGGTGGAGAATGAAAAACTGTTTTTT
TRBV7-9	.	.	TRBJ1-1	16	CAIPKAGTHMNTEAFF	TGTGCCATCCCGAAGGCTGGGACACATATGAACACTGAAGCTTTCTTT
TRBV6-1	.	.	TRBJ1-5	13	CASTAGSNQPQHF	TGTGCCAGCACCGCAGGTAGCAATCAGCCCCAGCATTTT
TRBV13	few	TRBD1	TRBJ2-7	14	CASSSGTESYEQYF	TGTGCCAGCAGCTCCGGGACAGAGAGCTACGAGCAGTACTTC
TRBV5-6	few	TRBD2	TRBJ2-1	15	CASSLLAGGSYEQFF	TGTGCCAGCAGCTTACTAGCGGGAGGGTCTTATGAGCAGTTCTTC
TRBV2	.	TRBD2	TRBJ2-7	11	CATVLAGGRYF	TGTGCCACCGTACTAGCGGGCGGACGCTACTTC
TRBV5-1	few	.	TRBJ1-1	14	CASSSQAENTEAFF	TGCGCCAGCAGCTCACAGGCAGAGAACACTGAAGCTTTCTTT
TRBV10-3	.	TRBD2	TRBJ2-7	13	CAISTGLADEQYF	TGTGCCATCAGTACTGGACTAGCGGACGAGCAGTACTTC
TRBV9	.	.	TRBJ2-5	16	CASSVAATGYVKTQYF	TGTGCCAGCAGCGTAGCCGCCACGGGATATGTAAAGACCCAGTACTTC
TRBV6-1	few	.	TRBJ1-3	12	CASRRQGNTIYF	TGTGCCAGCAGACGACAGGGAAACACCATATATTTT
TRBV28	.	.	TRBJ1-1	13	CASSFVVNTEAFF	TGTGCCAGCAGTTTTGTAGTGAACACTGAAGCTTTCTTT
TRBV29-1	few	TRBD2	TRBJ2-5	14	CSVLFSSGRETQYF	TGCAGCGTCCTTTTCTCTAGCGGCCGGGAGACCCAGTACTTC
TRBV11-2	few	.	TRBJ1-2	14	CASSLEGRDYGYTF	TGTGCCAGCAGCTTAGAAGGGAGGGACTATGGCTACACCTTC
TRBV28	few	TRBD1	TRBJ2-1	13	CASSLRTGDEQFF	TGTGCCAGCAGTCTGCGGACAGGGGATGAGCAGTTCTTC